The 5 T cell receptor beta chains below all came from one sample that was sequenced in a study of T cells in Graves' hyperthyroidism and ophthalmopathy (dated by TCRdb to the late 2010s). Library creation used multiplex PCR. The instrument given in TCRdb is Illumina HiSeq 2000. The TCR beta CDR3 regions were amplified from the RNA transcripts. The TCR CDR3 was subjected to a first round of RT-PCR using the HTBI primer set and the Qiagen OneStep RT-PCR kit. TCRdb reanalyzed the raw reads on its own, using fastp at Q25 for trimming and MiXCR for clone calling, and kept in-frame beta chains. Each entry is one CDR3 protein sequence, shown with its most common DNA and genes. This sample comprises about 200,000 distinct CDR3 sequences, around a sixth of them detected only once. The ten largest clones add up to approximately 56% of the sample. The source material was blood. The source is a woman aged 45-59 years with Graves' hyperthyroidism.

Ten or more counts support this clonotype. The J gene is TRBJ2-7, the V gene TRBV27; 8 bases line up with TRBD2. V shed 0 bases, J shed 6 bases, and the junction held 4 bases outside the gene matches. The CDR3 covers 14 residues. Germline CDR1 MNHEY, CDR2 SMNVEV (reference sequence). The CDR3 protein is CASSLSYRGGEQYF. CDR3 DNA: TGTGCCAGCAGTTTATCGTATCGGGGGGGCGAGCAGTACTTC.

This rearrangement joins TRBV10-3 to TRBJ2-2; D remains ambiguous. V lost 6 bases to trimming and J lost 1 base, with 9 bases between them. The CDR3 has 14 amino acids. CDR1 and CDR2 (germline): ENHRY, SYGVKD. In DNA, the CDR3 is TGTGCCATCAGGGCTAACAGGAACACCGGGGAGCTGTTTTTT. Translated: CAIRANRNTGELFF.

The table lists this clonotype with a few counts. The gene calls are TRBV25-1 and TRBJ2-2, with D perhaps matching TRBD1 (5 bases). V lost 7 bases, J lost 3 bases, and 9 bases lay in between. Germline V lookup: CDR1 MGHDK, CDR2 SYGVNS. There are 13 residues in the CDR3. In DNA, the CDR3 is TGTGCCAGCAAGGAGACAGACACCGGGGAGCTGTTTTTT. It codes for CASKETDTGELFF.

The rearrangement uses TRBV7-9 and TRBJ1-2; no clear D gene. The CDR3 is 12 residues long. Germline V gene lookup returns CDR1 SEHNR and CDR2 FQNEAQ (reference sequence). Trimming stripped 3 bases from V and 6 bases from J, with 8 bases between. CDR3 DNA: TGTGCCAGCAGCTTTACGGGAGATGGCTACACCTTC. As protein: CASSFTGDGYTF.

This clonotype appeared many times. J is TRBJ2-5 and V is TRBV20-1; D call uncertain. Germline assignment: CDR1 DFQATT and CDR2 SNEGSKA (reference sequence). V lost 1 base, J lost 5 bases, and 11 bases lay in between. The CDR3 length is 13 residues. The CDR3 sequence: CSARVPWAETQYF. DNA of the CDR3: TGCAGTGCTAGAGTTCCTTGGGCGGAGACCCAGTACTTC.